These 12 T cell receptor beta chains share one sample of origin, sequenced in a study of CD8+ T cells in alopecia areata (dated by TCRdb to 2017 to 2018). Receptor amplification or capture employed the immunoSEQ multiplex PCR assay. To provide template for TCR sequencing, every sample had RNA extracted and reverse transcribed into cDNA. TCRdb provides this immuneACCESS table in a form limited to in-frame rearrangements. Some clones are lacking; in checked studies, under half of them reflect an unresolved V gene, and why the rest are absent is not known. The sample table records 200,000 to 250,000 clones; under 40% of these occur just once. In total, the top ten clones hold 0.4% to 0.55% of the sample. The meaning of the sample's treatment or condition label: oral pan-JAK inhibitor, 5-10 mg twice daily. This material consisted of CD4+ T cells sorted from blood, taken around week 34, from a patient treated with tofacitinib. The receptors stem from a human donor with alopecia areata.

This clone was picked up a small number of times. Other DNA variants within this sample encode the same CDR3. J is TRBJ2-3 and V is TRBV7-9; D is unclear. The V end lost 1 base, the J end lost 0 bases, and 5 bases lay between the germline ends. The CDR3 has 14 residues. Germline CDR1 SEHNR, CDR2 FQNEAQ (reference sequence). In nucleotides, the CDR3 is TGTGCCAGCAGCTTAGAAGGAAGCACAGATACGCAGTATTTT. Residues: CASSLEGSTDTQYF. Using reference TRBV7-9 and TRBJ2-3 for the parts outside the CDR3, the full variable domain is DTGVSQNPRHKITKRGQNVTFRCDPISEHNRLYWYRQTLGQGPEFLTYFQNEAQLEKSRLLSDRFSAERPKGSFSTLEIQRTEQGDSAMYLCASSLEGSTDTQYFGPGTRLTVL.

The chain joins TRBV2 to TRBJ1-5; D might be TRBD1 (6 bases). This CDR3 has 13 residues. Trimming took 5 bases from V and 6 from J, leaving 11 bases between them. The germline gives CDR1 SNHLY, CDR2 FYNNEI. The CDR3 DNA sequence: TGTGCCAGCAGTTATGGGGGGCGTCAGCCCCAGCATTTT. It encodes CASSYGGRQPQHF.

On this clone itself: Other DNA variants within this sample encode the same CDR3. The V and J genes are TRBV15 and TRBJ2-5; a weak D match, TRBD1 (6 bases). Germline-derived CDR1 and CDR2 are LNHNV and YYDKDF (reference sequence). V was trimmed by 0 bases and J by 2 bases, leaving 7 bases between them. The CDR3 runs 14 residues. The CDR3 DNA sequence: TGTGCCACCAGCAGAGACAGGGGACAAGAGACCCAGTACTTC. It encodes CATSRDRGQETQYF.

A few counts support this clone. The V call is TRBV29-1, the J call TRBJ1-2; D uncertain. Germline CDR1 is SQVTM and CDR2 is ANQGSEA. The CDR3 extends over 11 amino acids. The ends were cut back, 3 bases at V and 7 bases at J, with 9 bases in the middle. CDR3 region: CSVESTRGYTF. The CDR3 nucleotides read TGCAGCGTTGAGTCGACTCGTGGCTACACCTTC. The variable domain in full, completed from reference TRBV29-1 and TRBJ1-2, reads SAVISQKPSRDICQRGTSLTIQCQVDSQVTMMFWYRQQPGQSLTLIATANQGSEATYESGFVIDKFPISRPNLTFSTLTVSNMSPEDSSIYLCSVESTRGYTFGSGTRLTVV.

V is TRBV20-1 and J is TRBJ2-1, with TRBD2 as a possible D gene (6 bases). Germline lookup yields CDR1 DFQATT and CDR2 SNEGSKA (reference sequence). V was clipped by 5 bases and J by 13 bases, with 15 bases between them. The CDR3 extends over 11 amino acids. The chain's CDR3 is CSASPGDGQFF. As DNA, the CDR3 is TGCAGTGCTTCCCCGGGGGACGGCCAGTTCTTC.

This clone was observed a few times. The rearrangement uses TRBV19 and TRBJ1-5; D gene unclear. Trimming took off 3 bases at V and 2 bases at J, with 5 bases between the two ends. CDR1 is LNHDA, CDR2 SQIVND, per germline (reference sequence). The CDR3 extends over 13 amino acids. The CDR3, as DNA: TGTGCCAGTAGTATTGAGGGCAATCAGCCCCAGCATTTT. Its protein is CASSIEGNQPQHF.

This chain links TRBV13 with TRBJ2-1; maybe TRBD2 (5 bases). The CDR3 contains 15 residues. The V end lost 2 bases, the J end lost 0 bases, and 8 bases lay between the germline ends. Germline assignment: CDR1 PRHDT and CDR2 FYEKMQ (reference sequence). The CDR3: CASSLIAHSYNEQFF. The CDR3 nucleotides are TGTGCCAGCAGCTTAATAGCGCACTCCTACAATGAGCAGTTCTTC.

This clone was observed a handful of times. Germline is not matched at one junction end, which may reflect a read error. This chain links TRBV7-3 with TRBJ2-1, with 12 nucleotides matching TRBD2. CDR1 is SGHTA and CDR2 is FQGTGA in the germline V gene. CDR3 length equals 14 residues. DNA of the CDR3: TGTGCCAGCAGCATAACTAGCGGGAGGAGTGAGCAGTTCTTC. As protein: CASSITSGRSEQFF.

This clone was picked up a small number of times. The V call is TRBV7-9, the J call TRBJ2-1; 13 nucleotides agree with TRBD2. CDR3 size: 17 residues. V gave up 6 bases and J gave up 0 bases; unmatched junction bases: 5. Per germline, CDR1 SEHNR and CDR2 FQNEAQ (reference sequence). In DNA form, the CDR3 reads TGTGCCAGCAGACGACTAGCGGGGGGCCCCTCCTACAATGAGCAGTTCTTC. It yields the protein CASRRLAGGPSYNEQFF.

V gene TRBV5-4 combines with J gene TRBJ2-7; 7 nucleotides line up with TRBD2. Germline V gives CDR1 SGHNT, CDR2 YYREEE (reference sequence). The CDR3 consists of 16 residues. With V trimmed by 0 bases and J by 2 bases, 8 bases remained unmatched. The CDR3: CASSLAAGTTTYEQYF. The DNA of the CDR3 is TGTGCCAGCAGCTTGGCGGCCGGGACTACCACCTACGAGCAGTACTTC.

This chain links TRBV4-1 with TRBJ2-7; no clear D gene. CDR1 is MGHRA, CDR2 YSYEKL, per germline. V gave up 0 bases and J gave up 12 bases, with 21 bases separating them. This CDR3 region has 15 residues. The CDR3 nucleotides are TGCGCCAGCAGCCAAGATCGACACCCCGTAAAGAGACTGTACTTC. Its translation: CASSQDRHPVKRLYF.

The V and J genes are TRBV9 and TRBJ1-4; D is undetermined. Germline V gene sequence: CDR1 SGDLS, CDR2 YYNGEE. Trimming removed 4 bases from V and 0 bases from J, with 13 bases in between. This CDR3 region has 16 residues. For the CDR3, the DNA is TGTGCCAGCAGCCCTAGTCGAGGGACAACTAATGAAAAACTGTTTTTT. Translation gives CASSPSRGTTNEKLFF.